The clone carrying this T cell receptor (beta chain) was recorded only once. Its target is unknown. The data derive from a study of cytomegalovirus exposure and HLA in healthy donors. Study-wide results and limits: Earlier analysis yielded a pattern in which most TCR beta V segments were productive about 90% or about 30% of the time.

This CDR3 has 13 residues. Germline V gene data show CDR1 as SGDLS and CDR2 as YYNGEE. The V and J ends lost 1 base and 9 bases respectively, with 13 bases between them. PCR involved 60 Vbeta and 13 Jbeta primers. Some clones are missing from TCRdb's copy, which holds only in-frame ones; the method was immunoSEQ multiplex PCR. The table records approximately 80,000 clones, approximately 75% of them present only once. The V call is TRBV9, the J call TRBJ1-2, with D maybe TRBD1 (6 bases). Sequencing used PBMCs. The sequence came from a man aged 60-69 years in good health and CMV-seronegative. The CDR3 loop is CASSVQGRTRYTF. The CDR3 DNA sequence: TGTGCCAGCAGCGTACAGGGGCGAACTCGCTACACCTTC.